Each of the 18 T cell receptor beta chains below was sequenced from the same sample in a study of shared T cell receptors in the human thymus (dated by TCRdb to 2020 to 2022). Libraries came from the immunoSEQ multiplex PCR assay. TCRdb re-hosts the immuneACCESS table, in-frame sequences only. Its copies lack some clones; in the studies checked, an unresolved V gene accounts for under half of them, and the cause for the rest is not known. Recorded for this sample are 550,000 to 800,000 clones; approximately 85% of them occurred a single time. The ten top clones hold 0.0095% to 0.011% of the sample. The same data also went into a second study, on human thymus T cells.

Sample: thymocytes. The receptors were sampled from a girl under two years old with a congenital heart defect. Donor details come from another sample of the same person, matched by shared clones.

The J gene is TRBJ1-2, the V gene TRBV9; perhaps TRBD1 as D (6 bases). The V gene lost 3 bases and the J gene lost 5 bases, with 26 bases spanning the gap. The CDR3 has 18 residues. CDR1 and CDR2 from the germline V gene are SGDLS and YYNGEE. CDR3 loop: CASSANPSGHLMVYGYTF. Here the CDR3 DNA reads TGTGCCAGCAGCGCCAACCCTTCGGGACACCTCATGGTATATGGCTACACCTTC.

This sequence joins TRBV7-2 and TRBJ2-3; tentative D call: TRBD1 (6 bases). The germline V gene has CDR1 SGHTA and CDR2 FQGNSA. The CDR3 sequence is 16 residues long. V was cut by 5 bases and J by 5 bases, with 20 bases left in between. The CDR3: CASSIPGTRIGDTQYF. The CDR3, as DNA: TGTGCCAGCAGCATACCCGGGACACGGATCGGAGATACGCAGTATTTT.

This chain links TRBV9 with TRBJ1-1; 7 bases align to TRBD1. This CDR3 has 14 amino acids. J gave up 4 bases and V 0 bases, and 3 bases lay outside the gene matches. Germline V gene data show CDR1 as SGDLS and CDR2 as YYNGEE. The CDR3 is CASSVAGGSTEAFF. The CDR3 DNA is TGTGCCAGCAGCGTAGCAGGGGGTAGCACTGAAGCTTTCTTT.

The chain couples TRBV19 to TRBJ1-6; no clear D gene. Trimming left V 3 bases short and J 0 bases short, with 12 bases between. Germline CDR1 LNHDA, CDR2 SQIVND (reference sequence). This CDR3 is built from 17 residues. The CDR3 spells CASSMFPVVSYNSPLHF. The CDR3 coding sequence is TGTGCCAGTAGTATGTTTCCAGTCGTCTCCTATAATTCACCCCTCCACTTT.

V usage is TRBV10-2 and J usage is TRBJ1-1; possibly TRBD1 for D (5 bases). V was shortened by 5 bases and J by 1 base, with 14 bases between the two germline ends. This CDR3 spans 15 amino acids. CDR1 and CDR2 from the germline V gene are WSHSY and SAAADI. In nucleotides, the CDR3 is TGCGCCAGCAGTCGTGACAGAGTATCGAACACTGAAGCTTTCTTT. Amino acid sequence: CASSRDRVSNTEAFF.

The chain carries TRBV5-1 and TRBJ1-2; D is undetermined. V shed 7 bases and J shed 5 bases, with 21 bases lying between them. Germline CDR1 SGHRS, CDR2 YFSETQ. This CDR3 spans 15 amino acids. CDR3 DNA: TGCGCCAGCTTACCGGGGATTGGGTCCGATTATGGCTACACCTTC. Translated: CASLPGIGSDYGYTF.

The CDR3 spells CASSLSSETPGQGTYEQYF. The DNA of the CDR3 is TGTGCCAGCAGTTTATCGTCCGAAACACCGGGACAGGGCACCTACGAGCAGTACTTC. The chain employs TRBV27 and TRBJ2-7; 9 bases are shared with TRBD1. CDR3 length: 19 amino acids. Germline CDR1 reads MNHEY; CDR2 reads SMNVEV (reference sequence). Germline trimming cut 0 bases from V and 2 bases from J; bases unmatched to any gene: 14.

The chain is built from TRBV10-3 and TRBJ2-7, with a possible D match to TRBD2 (7 bases). Trimming removed 0 bases from V and 0 bases from J, with 21 bases in between. The CDR3 is 19 amino acids. From germline, CDR1 is ENHRY and CDR2 SYGVKD. Written as DNA, the CDR3 is TGTGCCATCAGTGAGTCGATGGTTCGGGGGGCCCGTGGCTCCTACGAGCAGTACTTC. Translating gives CAISESMVRGARGSYEQYF.

This clone was detected only a few times. The chain links TRBV19 to TRBJ2-5; 8 positions agree with TRBD2. Germline CDR1 and CDR2: LNHDA and SQIVND (reference sequence). The J segment lost 0 bases and the V segment lost 5 bases, leaving 8 bases of the junction unmatched. CDR3 length: 16 residues. For the CDR3, the DNA is TGTGCCAGTAGTTCCTGGGCTAGCGGGTACCAAGAGACCCAGTACTTC. It specifies CASSSWASGYQETQYF. The variable domain in full, completed from reference TRBV19 and TRBJ2-5, reads DGGITQSPKYLFRKEGQNVTLSCEQNLNHDAMYWYRQDPGQGLRLIYYSQIVNDFQKGDIAEGYSVSREKKESFPLTVTSAQKNPTAFYLCASSSWASGYQETQYFGPGTRLLVL.

Only one count was recorded for this clone. The genes are TRBV18 and TRBJ1-1; D is possibly TRBD1 (5 bases). Trimming stripped 5 bases from V and 1 base from J, with 8 bases between. The CDR3 is 13 amino acids. The germline V gene has CDR1 KGHSH and CDR2 LQKENI. The CDR3 spells CASSVGPNTEAFF. CDR3 DNA sequence: TGTGCCAGCTCAGTGGGGCCGAACACTGAAGCTTTCTTT.

The chain recombines TRBV5-8 with TRBJ1-1; 11 bases line up with TRBD1. This CDR3 spans 15 amino acids. CDR1 and CDR2 from the germline V gene are SGHTS and YDEGEE. J was trimmed by 3 bases and V by 4 bases; bases with no gene match: 5. The CDR3 spells CASSRPGQGDTEAFF. Here the CDR3 DNA reads TGTGCCAGCAGCCGACCGGGACAGGGGGACACTGAAGCTTTCTTT.

This chain uses TRBV7-2 with TRBJ1-3, with a tentative D call TRBD1 (5 bases). Germline loops: CDR1 SGHTA, CDR2 FQGNSA. V dropped 5 bases and J dropped 0 bases, with 17 bases sitting between them. CDR3 length equals 17 residues. The CDR3 nucleotides are TGTGCCAGCAGCCCTTCAGGGCTCCTGCTCTCTGGAAACACCATATATTTT. It is translated as CASSPSGLLLSGNTIYF.

The J gene is TRBJ1-6, the V gene TRBV4-1, with no clear D. This CDR3 has 20 amino acids. CDR1 and CDR2 from the germline V gene are MGHRA and YSYEKL. The germline V and J ends were trimmed by 1 base and 5 bases, with 24 bases remaining between them. CDR3 amino acids: CASSQVSWPDKRNDNSPLHF. The CDR3 nucleotides read TGCGCCAGCAGCCAAGTTTCGTGGCCCGACAAACGGAATGATAATTCACCCCTCCACTTT.

The CDR3 nucleotides read TGTGCCACCAGCAACAACTCTAGGCAGCACTATGGCTACACCTTC. Its translation is CATSNNSRQHYGYTF. V is TRBV15 and J is TRBJ1-2; D uncertain. The V gene's germline CDR1 is LNHNV and CDR2 YYDKDF (reference sequence). V dropped 4 bases and J dropped 3 bases, with 15 bases sitting between them. This CDR3 contains 15 residues.

This clone was seen once. The chain recombines TRBV5-4 with TRBJ2-7; TRBD1 matches 9 bases. CDR1 SGHNT and CDR2 YYREEE come from the germline V gene (reference sequence). CDR3 size: 16 residues. Trimming cost V 0 bases and J 5 bases; bases outside gene matches: 9. The CDR3 nucleotides read TGTGCCAGCAGCTTGGCCAGAGGGACAGGGACCCACGAGCAGTACTTC. Protein product: CASSLARGTGTHEQYF.

V gene TRBV10-3 combines with J gene TRBJ1-6; D unclear. Germline V gene data show CDR1 as ENHRY and CDR2 as SYGVKD. Trimming removed 10 bases at V and 0 bases at J, with 13 bases between. The CDR3 is 15 amino acids. CDR3 region: CATGMLSSYNSPLHF. CDR3 nucleotides: TGTGCCACGGGGATGCTGAGCTCCTATAATTCACCCCTCCACTTT.

The chain links TRBV11-2 to TRBJ2-1; TRBD1 might be the D (6 bases). Germline V gene sequence: CDR1 SGHAT, CDR2 FQNNGV. The germline V and J ends were trimmed by 6 bases and 4 bases, with 16 bases remaining between them. This CDR3 region has 15 residues. As DNA, the CDR3 is TGTGCCAGCAGTCTACAGGGTGTCTCATACAATGAGCAGTTCTTC. The encoded protein is CASSLQGVSYNEQFF.

The chain has TRBV5-5 and TRBJ1-1; D gene ambiguous. Trimming removed 4 bases at V and 5 bases at J, with 12 bases between. Germline lookup yields CDR1 SGHKS and CDR2 YYEKEE (reference sequence). This CDR3 is 13 amino acids long. The CDR3 region is CASSRTPGTEAFF. The DNA for the CDR3 is TGTGCCAGCAGCCGGACCCCGGGGACTGAAGCTTTCTTT.